This TCR beta chain was documented in a study of blood T cell repertoires in COVID-19. On the study more broadly: Samples representing acute and convalescent COVID-19 were sourced from the United States, Italy and Spain. Nucleic acid was either cDNA or gDNA, and it came from T cells, B-cell-depleted T cells, or PBMCs.

The CDR3 has 13 amino acids. Germline values: CDR1 ENHRY, CDR2 SYGVKD. V lost 3 bases to trimming and J lost 11 bases; unmatched junction nucleotides: 4. Per the study methods: The assay estimated nucleated cells by amplifying reference gene primers. Sequencing used immunoSEQ multiplex PCR; TCRdb keeps in-frame clones, though not all of them. V and J calls and clone size are given by that table; D and trimming were obtained from the DNA. The table lists 45,000 to 55,000 clones, 90% of them singletons, with around 8.2% in the top ten. Source material: peripheral blood. The genes are TRBV10-3 and TRBJ1-2; 12 nucleotides agree with TRBD1. This receptor was obtained from a woman aged 40 to 50 with active COVID-19. Here the CDR3 reads CAISDWGQGAYTF. CDR3 nucleotides: TGTGCCATCAGTGATTGGGGACAGGGGGCATACACCTTC.